Sequencing of this T cell receptor (beta chain) was carried out in a study of T cell repertoires in cytomegalovirus infection. Overall study: In public TCR beta signatures, there were indications of both CMV infection and matching HLA type.

TCRdb reprocessed the reads via MiXCR and lists one record per CDR3 protein. This table holds some 220,000 distinct CDR3 sequences, roughly 12% found once. Per germline, CDR1 DFQATT and CDR2 SNEGSKA (reference sequence). Unmatched junction bases numbered 7, after V lost 1 base and J lost 9 bases. This CDR3 is 13 amino acids long. General study points: Accumulated public TCR beta family frequency recognized individuals carrying CMV together with the relevant HLA. The ex vivo response showed dominance by HLA-C-restricted CMV-specific TCR beta clonotypes.

On this clonotype: The antigen is unknown.

Sample: PBMCs. The rearrangement uses TRBV20-1 and TRBJ2-5; 8 bases line up with TRBD2. The TCR comes from a human donor in good health (CMV status not recorded). Some clones in this sample may be carry-over from other donors' samples. CDR3 bases: TGCAGTGCTAGAGTAGCGGGGAGGGAGGCCCAGTACTTC. This codes for CSARVAGREAQYF.